One T cell receptor (beta chain) is described in this entry. Assay: immunoSEQ multiplex PCR; the TCRdb copy retains only in-frame clones and omits some. The sample holds roughly 140,000 clones, roughly 89% seen once. This entry comes from a study of T cell responses to AZD1222 COVID-19 vaccine. Study details: It was second doses at about 4 or about 12 weeks that were pooled.

V shed 3 bases and J shed 7 bases, with 10 bases lying between them. From germline, CDR1 is MDHEN and CDR2 SYDVKM. This CDR3 has 14 residues. The receptor was derived from an adult in good health. The sequences come from peripheral blood, collected on day 0 of AZD1222 vaccination. The chain carries TRBV28 and TRBJ1-6, with D unclear. The CDR3 spells CASSFFPENSPLHF. CDR3 nucleotides: TGTGCCAGCAGTTTCTTCCCGGAGAATTCACCCCTCCACTTT.